Below are 8 T cell receptor beta chains sequenced from a single sample in a study of T cells in Graves' hyperthyroidism and ophthalmopathy. RNA transcripts yielded amplified TCR beta CDR3 regions. First-round RT-PCR with HTBI primers amplified the TCR CDR3 region. Using its own MiXCR run on the multiplex PCR reads, TCRdb lists one record per CDR3 protein. This sample carries around 520,000 distinct CDR3 sequences, 12% to 15% of them seen once, and the ten largest clones take approximately 15%. The sequenced material came from blood. Source of these receptors: a woman aged 35 to 49 with Graves' hyperthyroidism.

This clonotype was detected ten times or more. The chain combines TRBV3-1 with TRBJ1-1; a weak D match, TRBD1 (6 bases). The CDR3 contains 15 residues. Between the trimmed V and J ends, which lost 0 bases and 4 bases, there was a span of 12 bases. The germline V gene has CDR1 LGHDT and CDR2 YNNKEL (reference sequence). CDR3 nucleotides: TGTGCCAGCAGCCAAGAGTCTGGGGGGGCCACTGAAGCTTTCTTT. It is translated as CASSQESGGATEAFF.

This clonotype was recorded many times. V and J are TRBV20-1 and TRBJ1-1, with D perhaps TRBD1 (6 bases). Germline CDR1 DFQATT, CDR2 SNEGSKA (reference sequence). The CDR3 is 15 residues long. Deletions cut 3 bases from V and 1 base from J, with 15 bases between. CDR3 loop: CSASNSGAGNTEAFF. The CDR3 coding sequence is TGCAGTGCTAGCAATTCAGGGGCTGGGAACACTGAAGCTTTCTTT.

This clonotype was detected many times. V gene TRBV7-8 combines with J gene TRBJ1-5; D remains unclear. Germline-derived CDR1 and CDR2 are SGHVS and FQNEAQ. There are 14 residues in the CDR3. V lost 4 bases to trimming and J lost 1 base, with 8 bases between them. The CDR3 DNA sequence: TGTGCCAGCAGCTATAAGGGAAGCAATCAGCCCCAGCATTTT. It yields the protein CASSYKGSNQPQHF.

This clonotype was seen many times. The V gene is TRBV3-1, the J gene TRBJ2-1, with 10 bases identical to TRBD2. Looked up from germline, CDR1 is LGHDT and CDR2 is YNNKEL (reference sequence). V trimming: 5 bases; J trimming: 2 bases; junction bases outside the gene matches: 9. CDR3 size: 17 residues. CDR3 DNA: TGTGCCAGCAGCGCCAGCGGGAGGGCGCTAACCTACAATGAGCAGTTCTTC. As protein: CASSASGRALTYNEQFF.

In this sample, this clonotype turned up a few times. The chain has TRBV4-1 and TRBJ2-7; maybe TRBD1 (5 bases). This CDR3 contains 14 residues. CDR1 is MGHRA, CDR2 YSYEKL, per germline. The V and J ends lost 1 base and 5 bases respectively, with 12 bases between them. As DNA, the CDR3 is TGCGCCAGCAGCCAAGGGCAGGGTAAGGACGAGCAGTACTTC. Amino acids: CASSQGQGKDEQYF.

The genes are TRBV6-1 and TRBJ2-1; D may correspond to TRBD1 or TRBD2 (5 bases each). Germline V gives CDR1 MNHNS, CDR2 SASEGT. V lost 10 bases and J lost 9, with 16 bases in between. This CDR3 spans 12 amino acids. Written as DNA, the CDR3 is TGTGCCACCCAGGGAGTTCAGAGTGAGCAGTTCTTC. Translating gives CATQGVQSEQFF.

This clonotype has at least ten counts. The chain combines TRBV7-6 with TRBJ2-1, with D possibly matching TRBD1 (7 bases). The CDR3 is 17 amino acids. Trimming pared 5 bases from V and 1 base from J, leaving 18 bases between. Germline assignment: CDR1 SGHVS and CDR2 FNYEAQ. The CDR3 is CASSPLLAGGSYNEQFF. Here the CDR3 DNA reads TGTGCCAGCAGCCCCCTCCTGGCAGGGGGGTCCTACAATGAGCAGTTCTTC.

This clonotype was counted at least ten times. The chain couples TRBV30 to TRBJ1-1; D remains unclear. In germline, CDR1 is GTSNPN, CDR2 SVGIG (reference sequence). This CDR3 spans 16 amino acids. V lost 0 bases and J lost 7, with 21 bases in between. Here the CDR3 reads CAWSVRRHSSYFEAFF. CDR3 in DNA: TGTGCCTGGAGTGTACGGCGTCACAGTTCCTACTTTGAAGCTTTCTTT.